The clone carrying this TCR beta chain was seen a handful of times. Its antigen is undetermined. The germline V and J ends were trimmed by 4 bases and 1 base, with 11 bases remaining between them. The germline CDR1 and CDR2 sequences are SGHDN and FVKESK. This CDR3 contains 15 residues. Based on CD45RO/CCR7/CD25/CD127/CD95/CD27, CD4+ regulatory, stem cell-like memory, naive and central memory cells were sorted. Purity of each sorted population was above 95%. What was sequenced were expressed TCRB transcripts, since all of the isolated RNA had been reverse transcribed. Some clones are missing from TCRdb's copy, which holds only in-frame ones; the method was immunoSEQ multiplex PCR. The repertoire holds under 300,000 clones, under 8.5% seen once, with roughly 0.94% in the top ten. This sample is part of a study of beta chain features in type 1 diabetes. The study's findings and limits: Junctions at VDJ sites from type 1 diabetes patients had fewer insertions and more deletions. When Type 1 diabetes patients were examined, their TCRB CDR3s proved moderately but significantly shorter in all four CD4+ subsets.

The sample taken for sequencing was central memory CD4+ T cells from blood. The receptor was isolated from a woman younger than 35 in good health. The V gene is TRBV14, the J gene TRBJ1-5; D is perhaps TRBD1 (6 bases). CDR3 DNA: TGTGCCAGCAGCCGGGGAGGGGGGAGCAATCAGCCCCAGCATTTT. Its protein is CASSRGGGSNQPQHF.